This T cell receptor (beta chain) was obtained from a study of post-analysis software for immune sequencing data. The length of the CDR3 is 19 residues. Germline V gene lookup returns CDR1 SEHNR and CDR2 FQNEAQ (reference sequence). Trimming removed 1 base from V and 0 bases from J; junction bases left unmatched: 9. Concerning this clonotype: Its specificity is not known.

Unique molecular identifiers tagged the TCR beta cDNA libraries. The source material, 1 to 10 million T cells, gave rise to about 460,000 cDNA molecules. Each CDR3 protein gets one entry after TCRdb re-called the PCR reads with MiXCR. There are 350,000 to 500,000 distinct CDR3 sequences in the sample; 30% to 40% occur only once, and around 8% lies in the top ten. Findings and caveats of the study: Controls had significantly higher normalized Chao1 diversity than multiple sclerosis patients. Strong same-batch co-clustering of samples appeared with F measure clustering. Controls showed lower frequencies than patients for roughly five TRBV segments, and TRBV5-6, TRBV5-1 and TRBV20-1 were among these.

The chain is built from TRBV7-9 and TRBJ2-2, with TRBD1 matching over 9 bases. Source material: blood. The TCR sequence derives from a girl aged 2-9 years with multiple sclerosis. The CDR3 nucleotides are TGTGCCAGCAGCTTAGGGACAGGGGTTGCGGAAGCGAACACCGGGGAGCTGTTTTTT. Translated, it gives CASSLGTGVAEANTGELFF.